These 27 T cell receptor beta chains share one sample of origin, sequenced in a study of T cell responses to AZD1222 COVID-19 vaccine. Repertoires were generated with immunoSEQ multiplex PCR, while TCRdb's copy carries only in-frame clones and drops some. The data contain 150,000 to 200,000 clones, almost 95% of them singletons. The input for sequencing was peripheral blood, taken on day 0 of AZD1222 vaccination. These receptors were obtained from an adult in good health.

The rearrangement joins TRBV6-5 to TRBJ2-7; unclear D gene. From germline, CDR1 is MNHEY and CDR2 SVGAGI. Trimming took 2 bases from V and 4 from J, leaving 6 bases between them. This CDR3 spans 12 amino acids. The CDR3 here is CASSYQGYEQYF. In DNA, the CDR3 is TGTGCCAGCAGTTACCAAGGTTACGAGCAGTACTTC.

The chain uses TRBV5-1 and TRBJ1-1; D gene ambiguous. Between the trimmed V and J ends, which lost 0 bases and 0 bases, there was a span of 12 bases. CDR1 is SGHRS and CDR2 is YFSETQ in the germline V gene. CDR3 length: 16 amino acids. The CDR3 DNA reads TGCGCCAGCAGCTTGGGTTCCACAGTTATGAACACTGAAGCTTTCTTT. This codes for CASSLGSTVMNTEAFF.

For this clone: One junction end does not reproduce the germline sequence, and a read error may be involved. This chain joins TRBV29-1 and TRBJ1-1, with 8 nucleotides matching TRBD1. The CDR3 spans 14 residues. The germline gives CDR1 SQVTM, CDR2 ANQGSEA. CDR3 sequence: CSVEDGQGNTEAFF. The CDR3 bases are TGCAGCGTGGAAGATGGACAGGGGAACACTGAAGCTTTCTTT. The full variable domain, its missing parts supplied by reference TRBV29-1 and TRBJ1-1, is SAVISQKPSRDICQRGTSLTIQCQVDSQVTMMFWYRQQPGQSLTLIATANQGSEATYESGFVIDKFPISRPNLTFSTLTVSNMSPEDSSIYLCSVEDGQGNTEAFFGQGTRLTVV.

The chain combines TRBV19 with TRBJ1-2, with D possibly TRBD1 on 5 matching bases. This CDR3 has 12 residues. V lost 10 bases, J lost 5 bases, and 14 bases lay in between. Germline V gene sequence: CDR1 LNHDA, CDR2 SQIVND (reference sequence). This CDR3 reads CATEDRDYGYTF. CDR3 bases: TGTGCCACCGAAGACAGAGATTATGGCTACACCTTC.

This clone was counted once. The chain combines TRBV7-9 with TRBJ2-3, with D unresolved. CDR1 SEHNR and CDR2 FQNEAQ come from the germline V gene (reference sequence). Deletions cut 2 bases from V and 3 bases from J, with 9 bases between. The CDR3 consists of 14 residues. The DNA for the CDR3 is TGTGCCAGCAGCTTATACGCGGATACAGATACGCAGTATTTT. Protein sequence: CASSLYADTDTQYF.

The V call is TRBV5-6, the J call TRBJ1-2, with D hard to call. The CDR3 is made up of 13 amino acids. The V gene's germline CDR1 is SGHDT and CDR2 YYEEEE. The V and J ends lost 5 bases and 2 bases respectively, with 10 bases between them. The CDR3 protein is CASSRLGNYGYTF. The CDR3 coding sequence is TGTGCCAGCAGTCGTTTGGGGAACTATGGCTACACCTTC.

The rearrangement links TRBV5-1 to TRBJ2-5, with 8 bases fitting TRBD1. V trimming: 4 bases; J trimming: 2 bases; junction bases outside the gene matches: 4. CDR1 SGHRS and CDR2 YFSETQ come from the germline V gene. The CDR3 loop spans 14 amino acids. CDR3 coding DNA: TGCGCCAGCAGCCGGACAGGGCTGCAAGAGACCCAGTACTTC. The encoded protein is CASSRTGLQETQYF.

CDR3 loop: CASSFGSNQPQHF. The CDR3 DNA reads as TGTGCCAGCAGCTTCGGCAGTAATCAGCCCCAGCATTTT. The rearrangement uses TRBV7-8 and TRBJ1-5; D remains ambiguous. From germline, CDR1 is SGHVS and CDR2 FQNEAQ. Trimming left V 3 bases short and J 4 bases short, with 7 bases between. The CDR3 covers 13 residues.

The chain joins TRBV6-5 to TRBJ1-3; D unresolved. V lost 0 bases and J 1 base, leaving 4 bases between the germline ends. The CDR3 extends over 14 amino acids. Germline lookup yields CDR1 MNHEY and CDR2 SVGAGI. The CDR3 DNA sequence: TGTGCCAGCAGTTACTCCGGTTCTGGAAACACCATATATTTT. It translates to CASSYSGSGNTIYF.

The CDR3 nucleotides read TGTGCCAGCAGCCTCGGACAGAAAGAGACCCAGTACTTC. Translation gives CASSLGQKETQYF. The chain combines TRBV9 with TRBJ2-5; possible D gene TRBD1, 6 bases. The germline CDR1 and CDR2 sequences are SGDLS and YYNGEE. Trimming removed 4 bases from V and 3 bases from J, with 10 bases in between. The CDR3 contains 13 residues.

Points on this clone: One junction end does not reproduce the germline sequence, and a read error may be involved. The CDR3 DNA reads as TGTGCCATCAGTCAATCCATCGTCAACTATGACTACACCTTC. Protein product: CAISQSIVNYDYTF. The chain has TRBV10-3 and TRBJ1-2; D uncertain. Per germline, CDR1 ENHRY and CDR2 SYGVKD. The CDR3 is 14 residues long.

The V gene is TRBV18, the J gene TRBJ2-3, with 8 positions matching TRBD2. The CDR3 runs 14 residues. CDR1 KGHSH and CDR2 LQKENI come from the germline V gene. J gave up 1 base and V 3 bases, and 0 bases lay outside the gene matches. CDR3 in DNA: TGTGCCAGCTCACCGACTAGCGGCACAGATACGCAGTATTTT. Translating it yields CASSPTSGTDTQYF.

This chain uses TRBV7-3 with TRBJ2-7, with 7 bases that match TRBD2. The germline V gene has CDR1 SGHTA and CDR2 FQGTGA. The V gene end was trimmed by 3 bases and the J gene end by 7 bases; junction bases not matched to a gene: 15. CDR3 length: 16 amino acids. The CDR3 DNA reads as TGTGCCAGCAGCTTTGGAGGGCGGGAGTTCATAGTGGAGCAGTACTTC. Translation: CASSFGGREFIVEQYF.

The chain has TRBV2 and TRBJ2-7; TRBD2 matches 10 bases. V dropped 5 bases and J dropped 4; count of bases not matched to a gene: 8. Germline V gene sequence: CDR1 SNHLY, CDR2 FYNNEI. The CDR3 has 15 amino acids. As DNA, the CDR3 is TGTGCCAGCAGTTACAGTAGCGGGAGGTCGTACGAGCAGTACTTC. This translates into CASSYSSGRSYEQYF.

The CDR3 DNA follows: TGTGCCAGCAGCCGCGGGAGGGCCATGAACACTGAAGCTTTCTTT. This encodes CASSRGRAMNTEAFF. The chain couples TRBV28 to TRBJ1-1, with D uncertain. CDR1 is MDHEN, CDR2 SYDVKM, per germline. This CDR3 contains 15 residues. Trimming removed 6 bases from V and 0 bases from J, with 14 bases in between.

CDR3 DNA: TGTGCCAGCAGTATGGCCGGGACTACGAACACCGGGGAGCTGTTTTTT. Protein sequence: CASSMAGTTNTGELFF. This chain uses TRBV27 with TRBJ2-2; 7 bases are a match to TRBD2. CDR1 and CDR2 (germline): MNHEY, SMNVEV (reference sequence). V lost 5 bases, J lost 0 bases, and 6 bases stayed unmatched. The CDR3 consists of 16 residues.

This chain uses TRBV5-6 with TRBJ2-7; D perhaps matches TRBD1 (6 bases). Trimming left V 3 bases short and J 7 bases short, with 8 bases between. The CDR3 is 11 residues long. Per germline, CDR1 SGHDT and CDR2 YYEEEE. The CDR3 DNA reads TGTGCCAGCAGCTCCAGGGGTGAGCAGTACTTC. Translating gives CASSSRGEQYF.

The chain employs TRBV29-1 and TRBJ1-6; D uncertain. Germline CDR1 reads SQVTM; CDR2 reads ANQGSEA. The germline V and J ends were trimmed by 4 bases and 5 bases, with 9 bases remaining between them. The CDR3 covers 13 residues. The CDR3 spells CSVGAGDNSPLHF. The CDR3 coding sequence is TGCAGCGTTGGGGCAGGAGATAATTCACCCCTCCACTTT.

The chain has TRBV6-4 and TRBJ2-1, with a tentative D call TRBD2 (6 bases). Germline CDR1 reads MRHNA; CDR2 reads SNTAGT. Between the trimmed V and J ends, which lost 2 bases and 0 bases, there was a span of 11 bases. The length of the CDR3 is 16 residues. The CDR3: CASSDSSGSSYNEQFF. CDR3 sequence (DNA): TGTGCCAGCAGTGACAGTAGCGGTAGCTCCTACAATGAGCAGTTCTTC.

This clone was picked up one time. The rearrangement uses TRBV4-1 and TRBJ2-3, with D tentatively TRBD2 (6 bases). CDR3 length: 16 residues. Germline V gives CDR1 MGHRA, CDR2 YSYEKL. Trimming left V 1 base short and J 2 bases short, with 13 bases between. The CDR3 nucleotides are TGCGCCAGCAGCCAAGGATCTAGCGCCGTCACAGATACGCAGTATTTT. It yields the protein CASSQGSSAVTDTQYF.

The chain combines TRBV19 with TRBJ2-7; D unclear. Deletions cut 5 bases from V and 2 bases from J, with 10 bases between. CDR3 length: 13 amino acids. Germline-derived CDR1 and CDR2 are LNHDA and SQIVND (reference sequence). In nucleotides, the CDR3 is TGTGCCAGTAGTGGGCAGGAAGCCTACGAGCAGTACTTC. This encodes CASSGQEAYEQYF.

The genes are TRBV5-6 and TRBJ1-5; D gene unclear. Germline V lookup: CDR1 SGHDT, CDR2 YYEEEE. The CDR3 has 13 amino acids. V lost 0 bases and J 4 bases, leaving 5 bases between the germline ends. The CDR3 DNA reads TGTGCCAGCAGCTTGGGGGATAATCAGCCCCAGCATTTT. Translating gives CASSLGDNQPQHF.

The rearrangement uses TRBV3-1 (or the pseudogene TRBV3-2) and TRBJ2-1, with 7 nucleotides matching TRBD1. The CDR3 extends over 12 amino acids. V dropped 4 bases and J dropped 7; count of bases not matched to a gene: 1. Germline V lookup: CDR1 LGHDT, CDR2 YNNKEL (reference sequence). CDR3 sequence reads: CASSLRGNEQFF. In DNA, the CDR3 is TGTGCCAGCAGCCTCAGGGGGAATGAGCAGTTCTTC.

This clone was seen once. The CDR3 spells CASSFQPTGKAGELFF. CDR3 DNA: TGTGCCAGCAGCTTCCAACCGACAGGGAAAGCCGGGGAGCTGTTTTTT. The chain is built from TRBV5-5 and TRBJ2-2, with 7 bases that match TRBD1. Germline-derived CDR1 and CDR2 are SGHKS and YYEKEE (reference sequence). The trim removed 2 bases at V and 6 bases at J, leaving 10 bases unmatched. The length of the CDR3 is 16 residues.

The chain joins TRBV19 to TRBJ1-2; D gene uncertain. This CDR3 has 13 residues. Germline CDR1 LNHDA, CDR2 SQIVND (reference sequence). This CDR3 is CASHREANYGYTF. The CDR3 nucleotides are TGTGCTTCCCATCGGGAGGCTAACTATGGCTACACCTTC. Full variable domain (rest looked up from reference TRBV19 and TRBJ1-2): DGGITQSPKYLFRKEGQNVTLSCEQNLNHDAMYWYRQDPGQGLRLIYYSQIVNDFQKGDIAEGYSVSREKKESFPLTVTSAQKNPTAFYLCASHREANYGYTFGSGTRLTVV.

The CDR3 spells CASSLDGGISTDTQYF. In nucleotides, the CDR3 is TGTGCCAGCAGCTTAGACGGAGGAATTAGCACAGATACGCAGTATTTT. This chain connects TRBV7-9 to TRBJ2-3; a possible D gene is TRBD2 (5 bases). The CDR3 spans 16 residues. CDR1 and CDR2 from the germline V gene are SEHNR and FQNEAQ (reference sequence). V dropped 1 base and J dropped 0 bases, with 11 bases sitting between them.

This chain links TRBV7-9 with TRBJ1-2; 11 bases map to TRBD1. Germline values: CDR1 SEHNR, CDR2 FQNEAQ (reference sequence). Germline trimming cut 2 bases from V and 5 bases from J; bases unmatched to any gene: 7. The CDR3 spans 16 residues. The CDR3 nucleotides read TGTGCCAGCAGCTTACCCTCAGGGACAGGGGGTTATGGCTACACCTTC. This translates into CASSLPSGTGGYGYTF.